A single sample is the source of the 10 T cell receptor beta chains below, sequenced in a study of read filtering for tumor transcriptome and immune sequencing. From roughly 390 ng of RNA, a library with molecular barcoded alpha/delta and beta/gamma adaptors was made. Via MiXCR, TCRdb re-called the reads, giving one row per CDR3 protein. The data hold 40,000 or so distinct CDR3 sequences, with around an eighth observed a single time. What was sequenced was a population of CD138-negative cells sorted from bone marrow. The receptor source for this set is a donor aged 40 or older with multiple myeloma.

This clonotype was observed a few times. Possible read error: a much larger clone is one base away. The V and J genes are TRBV29-1 and TRBJ1-5; 7 bases line up with TRBD1. This CDR3 is built from 12 residues. Germline CDR1 and CDR2: SQVTM and ANQGSEA. CDR3 nucleotides: TGCAGCGTCCGGGACAGTAATCAGACCCAGCATTTT. Its translation is CSVRDSNQTQHF.

Of note for this clonotype: A much larger clone sits a single nucleotide away, making a read error possible. This is likely a read error, given that the CDR3 carries no conserved phenylalanine or tryptophan at its end. This chain joins TRBV6-5 and TRBJ1-1; D uncertain. CDR1 is MNHEY, CDR2 SVGAGI, per germline. Trimming cost V 5 bases and J 5 bases, with 9 bases left between them. CDR3 size: 12 residues. CDR3: CASSPSRTEAFS. In nucleotides, the CDR3 is TGTGCCAGCAGTCCCTCTAGGACTGAAGCTTTCTCT.

To note about this clonotype: A single base is all that separates this from a far larger clone, so a read error is likely. V and J are TRBV6-1 and TRBJ2-6, with D possibly matching TRBD1 (5 bases). Germline CDR1 MNHNS, CDR2 SASEGT. The CDR3 loop spans 15 amino acids. CDR3 amino acids: CASSQRVTGANVLAF. Here the CDR3 DNA reads TGTGCCAGCAGCCAACGGGTAACTGGGGCCAACGTCCTGGCTTTC.

At least ten counts were recorded for this clonotype. The chain carries TRBV29-1 and TRBJ1-5; 10 bases fit TRBD1. Germline CDR1 is SQVTM and CDR2 is ANQGSEA. With 6 bases clipped from V and 5 bases from J, the junction kept 7 bases outside the gene matches. CDR3 length: 14 amino acids. The CDR3 DNA reads TGCAGCGTCCAGACAGGGGGCAAGTATCAGCCCCAGCATTTT. The encoded protein is CSVQTGGKYQPQHF.

By share of the sample, this clonotype is medium-sized (0.01 to 0.1%). The V and J genes are TRBV20-1 and TRBJ2-1; 8 bases agree with TRBD2. The germline gives CDR1 DFQATT, CDR2 SNEGSKA (reference sequence). The CDR3 runs to 15 residues. The V segment lost 3 bases and the J segment 4 bases; nucleotides outside the gene matches: 8. CDR3 coding DNA: TGCAGTGCTAGTGTATCGGGGGGGGAGTACAATGAGCAGTTCTTC. Its translation is CSASVSGGEYNEQFF.

On this clonotype: A far larger clone differs by one base, so this is likely a read error. The chain joins TRBV20-1 to TRBJ1-4; D ambiguous. The J call may be in error: the DNA end matches TRBJ2-3 better. The CDR3 extends over 16 amino acids. The V gene's germline CDR1 is DFQATT and CDR2 SNEGSKA (reference sequence). The CDR3 sequence is CSARDLATLVEISQYF. In DNA form, the CDR3 reads TGCAGTGCTAGAGATCTGGCTACCCTAGTCGAGATCTCGCAGTATTTT.

On this clonotype: Since no conserved phenylalanine or tryptophan closes the CDR3, a read error is the likely cause. No DNA is shown, since the ends of the CDR3 on it are uncertain; the CDR3 is the one TCRdb lists. The V and J genes are TRBV12-3 or TRBV12-4 and TRBJ2-5. Including both end residues, the CDR3 is 12 amino acids long. The CDR3 reads CASSLKKETQCS.

This clonotype turned up a few times. V usage is TRBV9 and J usage is TRBJ2-1; 10 nucleotides line up with TRBD2. V shed 4 bases and J 6 bases; nucleotides not matched to a gene: 16. The CDR3 has 18 amino acids. Germline values: CDR1 SGDLS, CDR2 YYNGEE. The CDR3 DNA is TGTGCCAGCAGCCCTCACGGTGCTCTAGCGGGAGTCCCCAATGAGCAGTTCTTC. Its protein product is CASSPHGALAGVPNEQFF.

This clonotype was counted many times. The chain joins TRBV11-3 to TRBJ2-1; D may be TRBD2 (5 bases). The V end was cut by 6 bases, the J end by 8 bases, with 23 bases between. There are 16 residues in the CDR3. In germline, CDR1 is SGHNT, CDR2 YENEEA. CDR3 amino acids: CASRRVANLNSDEQFF. The DNA of the CDR3 is TGTGCCAGCAGAAGAGTAGCGAACCTAAATAGCGATGAGCAGTTCTTC.

This clonotype was observed many times. The chain carries TRBV11-3 and TRBJ2-2, with 12 bases lining up with TRBD2. The CDR3 has 18 amino acids. CDR1 and CDR2 (germline): SGHNT, YENEEA. Trimming removed 0 bases from V and 5 bases from J; junction bases left unmatched: 7. CDR3 in amino acids: CASSLDLTSGSRTGELFF. DNA for the CDR3: TGTGCCAGCAGCTTAGATCTGACTAGCGGGAGTAGAACCGGGGAGCTGTTTTTT.